A selection of T cell receptor beta chains follows, all from one sample in a study of type 1 and type 2 diabetes patients. TCRdb re-called the multiplex PCR reads with MiXCR, one entry per CDR3 protein. The sample lists 250,000 to 300,000 distinct CDR3 sequences, more than 40% occurring once. The sample taken for sequencing was peripheral blood mononuclear cells (PBMCs). These receptors were collected from a man in his late teens or twenties with type 2 diabetes. CDR3s include the opening cysteine and the closing phenylalanine or tryptophan. D genes are given only for firm matches. Size tells how often a clone was seen (once, few, many) or the class of an expanded clone, and some rows leave it out.

>-|-|TRBV12-3/TRBV12-4|14|TRBJ1-1
TGTGCCAGCAGTTTGGCGGGAAGGTACACTGAAGCTTTCTTT
CASSLAGRYTEAFF
>TRBD1|few|TRBV9|15|TRBJ2-3
TGTGCCAGCAGCGTAGCGGGACAGCGCACAGATACGCAGTATTTT
CASSVAGQRTDTQYF
>TRBD1|-|TRBV20-1|14|TRBJ1-4
TGCAGTGCTAGACCGGGACAGGGGTCTCAAAAACTGTTTTTT
CSARPGQGSQKLFF
>-|few|TRBV2|14|TRBJ1-2
TGTGCCAGCAGTGAAGCGCAATTAGGGGTTGGCTACACCTTC
CASSEAQLGVGYTF
>TRBD2|-|TRBV30|17|TRBJ2-7
TGTGCCTGGAGTGGGCTAGCGGGAGCCCTCCTTACCTACGAGCAGTACTTC
CAWSGLAGALLTYEQYF
>TRBD1|few|TRBV4-1|14|TRBJ2-1
TGCGCCAGCAGCCGTCGGGACAGCGAAAATGAGCAGTTCTTC
CASSRRDSENEQFF
>TRBD1|-|TRBV27|13|TRBJ2-2
TGTGCCAGTCGGACAGGGGGCACCGGGGAGCTGCTTTTT
CASRTGGTGELLF
>-|-|TRBV29-1|13|TRBJ1-4
TGCAGCGTTGAGGAGGTTACTAATGAAAAACTGTTTTTT
CSVEEVTNEKLFF
>TRBD1|many|TRBV25-1|13|TRBJ2-5
TGTGCCAGCAGCTGGACAGGAGGAGAGACCCAGTACTTC
CASSWTGGETQYF
>TRBD2|-|TRBV19|13|TRBJ2-5
TGTGCCAGTAGTTGGACTAGCTTCTCGACCCAGTACTTC
CASSWTSFSTQYF
>-|-|TRBV9|15|TRBJ2-6
TGTGCCAGCAGCGTAGCTGGGAATGGGGCCAACGTCCTGACTTTC
CASSVAGNGANVLTF
>TRBD1|-|TRBV20-1|14|TRBJ1-6
TGCAGTGCCAGTCGGCACAGGGGCAATTCACCCCTCCACTTT
CSASRHRGNSPLHF
>-|-|TRBV4-1|14|TRBJ2-7
TGCGCCAGCAGCCCCTTGGGCGTGACACTGGAGCAGTACTTC
CASSPLGVTLEQYF
>-|-|TRBV6-5|16|TRBJ2-7
TGTGCCAGCAGTAACGCCCGTTCAGGTTACTACTACGAGCAGTACTTC
CASSNARSGYYYEQYF
>-|-|TRBV2|14|TRBJ2-7
TGTGCCAGCACCGACGACGGGGTCCCCTACGAGCAGTACTTC
CASTDDGVPYEQYF
>-|-|TRBV20-1|15|TRBJ2-5
TGCAGTGCTAGAGGTCTGGCTAGCAGGTCAGAGACCCAGTACTTC
CSARGLASRSETQYF
>-|-|TRBV7-8|17|TRBJ2-5
TGTGCCAGCAGCGAACGGGGTTTGGGGCTACTCCAAGAGACCCAGTACTTC
CASSERGLGLLQETQYF
>-|few|TRBV7-6|14|TRBJ2-7
TGTGCCAGCAGCTTAGAAGGGGACGAGGCCGAGCAGTACTTC
CASSLEGDEAEQYF
>-|few|TRBV24-1|15|TRBJ2-1
TGTGCCAGCAGTGATGTAGCGGTTACCTACAATGAGCAGTTCTTC
CASSDVAVTYNEQFF
>-|few|TRBV27|14|TRBJ2-7
TGTGCCAGCAGGGCAGCGGCCAGATTATACGAGCAGTACTTC
CASRAAARLYEQYF
>-|many|TRBV7-2|14|TRBJ2-5
TGTGCCAGCAGCTTAGCGGGGGTGGGAGAGACCCAGTACTTC
CASSLAGVGETQYF
>-|many|TRBV15|15|TRBJ1-4
TGTGCCACCAGCATCCCGGGTGCAACTAATGAAAAACTGTTTTTT
CATSIPGATNEKLFF
>-|few|TRBV11-1|14|TRBJ1-1
TGTGCCAGCAGCTTAGCCGGTGGGGGCACTGAAGCTTTCTTT
CASSLAGGGTEAFF
>-|-|TRBV27|12|TRBJ1-2
TGTGCCAGCAGTGGGACGAATCATGGCTACACCTTC
CASSGTNHGYTF
>TRBD1|few|TRBV7-8|15|TRBJ1-6
TGTGCCAGCAGCCCCAGACGGGAGGGGGCGGCACCCCTCCACTTT
CASSPRREGAAPLHF
>-|-|TRBV20-1|13|TRBJ2-2
TGCAGTGCAGAGACACCGAACACCAGGGAGCTGTTTTTT
CSAETPNTRELFF